What follows describes a single TCR beta chain. There are many counts of this clonotype. Its antigen specificity is not known. Within one base of it there is no much larger clone, and no base qualities were kept. This sample stems from a study of human T cells and chemical hapten exposure (dated by TCRdb to the early 2020s). Study-wide context: For sensitization, 2% DPC in acetone was applied to a 2 cm by 2 cm area of upper inner arm skin. Libraries were combined into a pool for sequencing, and differences in TCR yield between samples came mainly from small differences in library volumes within the pool. The study tracked peripheral blood TCR repertoire changes in vivo during primary and secondary sensitization to the hapten diphenylcyclopropenone (DPC) in alopecia patients. Roughly 30 alopecia patients provided blood for TCR sequencing at one to four time points (pre-sensitization, 2, 6 and 24 weeks). Patch testing on the upper back used Finn chambers containing 0.01% DPC, with scoring done after 6 days according to International Contact Dermatitis Research Group standards. Patients additionally received weekly therapeutic DPC doses to the scalp throughout the approximately 25-week study period. Alopecia areata with under or over 50% scalp involvement, alopecia totalis and alopecia universalis were represented in the patient cohort, which was mostly female. Patient blood was sampled pre-sensitization (week 0) and at 2, 6 and about 24 weeks after DPC sensitization.

The time point label, read with the paper, signifies: patch test 2, 6 weeks after DPC sensitization. What this sample's treatment or condition label stands for: therapeutic diphenylcyclopropenone sensitization with weekly scalp DPC. Blood at each patch-test visit was drawn before the patch test was applied. Eligible patients were aged 18 to 70, diagnosed with alopecia, deemed suitable for DPC therapy, and excluded if pregnant. Total RNA was extracted from unfractionated whole blood collected in Tempus Blood RNA tubes. General conclusions and limits of the study: DPC sensitization did not change how many TCRs were above 1 in 1000 frequency, and no evidence was found of alterations in global repertoire structure. Compared with pre-sensitization or healthy control sets, expanded TCRs formed significantly more large CDR3 similarity clusters, which is consistent with antigen-driven responses. All patients had alopecia, a presumed autoimmune disease, so their immune response might differ from that of healthy individuals. The number of PT1 expanded TCRs positively correlated with patch test score, significant at thresholds 8, 16 and 32 but not 4. After repeated subsampling, the strength of the expansion versus patch-test correlation and the threshold at which it became significant changed.

Reading the germline V gene (reference sequence) gives CDR1 MNHNY and CDR2 SVGAGI. V is reduced by 2 bases and J by 0 bases, leaving a spacing of 7 bases between them. Counted from cysteine to phenylalanine, this CDR3 has 15 amino acids. The CDR3 DNA has 45 bases and is translated from base 1. Library preparation employed RACE. Data came from a NextSeq 500. Library preparation attached unique molecular identifiers to individual cDNA molecules for quantitative, reproducible TCR counting. Both TCR alpha and TCR beta chains were sequenced from each blood RNA sample. As for the original processing: Samples had a median of about 96,000 TCRs, with a range from roughly 23,224 to 750,000. The Decombinator software suite was used to annotate the V, J and CDR3 of the TCR reads. Every sample was subsampled to the same number of TCRs (28,000) for the PS versus PT1 abundance plots. TCRs were defined as expanded if absent before sensitization and observed at least eight times at the 2-week time point. TCRdb reanalyzed the raw reads on its own, using fastp at Q25 for trimming and MiXCR for clone calling, and kept in-frame beta chains. Here each entry gathers all rows of one CDR3 protein and keeps the most common genes and DNA. The V and J calls come from TCRdb's annotation, not from the publication. Within this sample are roughly 50,000 distinct CDR3 sequences, with about a tenth of them counted one time only. Together, the top ten hold 1.7% of the sample.

Sample: whole blood, taken in connection with sensitization to the hapten diphenylcyclopropenone (DPC). The chain couples TRBV6-6 to TRBJ1-4; no confident D gene assignment can be made. The clonotype originates from a woman aged 45-59 years with alopecia areata. Some clones in this sample may be carry-over from other donors' samples. The CDR3 reads as follows: CASSYGGTTNEKLFF. In nucleotides, the sequence is TGTGCCAGCAGTTACGGCGGAACAACTAATGAAAAACTGTTTTTT.